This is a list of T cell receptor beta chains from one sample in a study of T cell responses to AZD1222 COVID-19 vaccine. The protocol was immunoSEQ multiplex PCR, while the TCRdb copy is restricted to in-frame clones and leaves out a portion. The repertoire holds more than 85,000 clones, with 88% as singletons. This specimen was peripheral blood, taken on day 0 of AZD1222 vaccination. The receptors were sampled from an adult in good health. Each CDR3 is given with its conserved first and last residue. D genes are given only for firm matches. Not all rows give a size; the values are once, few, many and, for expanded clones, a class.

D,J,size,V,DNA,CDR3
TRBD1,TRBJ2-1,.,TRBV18,TGTGCCAGCTCGCCACTCGGACAGGGTGGGAATGAGCAGTTCTTC,CASSPLGQGGNEQFF
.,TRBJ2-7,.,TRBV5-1,TGCGCCAGCCGATTGGCGGGGGCCGACGAGCAGTACTTC,CASRLAGADEQYF
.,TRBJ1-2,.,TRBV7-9,TGTGCCAGCAGACCTCCCGGGACGGCGAACATTTGGGGCTACACCTTC,CASRPPGTANIWGYTF
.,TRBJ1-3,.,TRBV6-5,TGTGCCAGCAGTTACTCTGGCGGGAGCTCTGGAAACACCATATATTTT,CASSYSGGSSGNTIYF
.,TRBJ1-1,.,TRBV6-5,TGTGCCAGCAGTTACACGCCCCCGGGGATTGAAGCTTTCTTT,CASSYTPPGIEAFF
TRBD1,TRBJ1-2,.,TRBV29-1,TGCAGCGTAGAGACAGGGGAGGGCTATGGCTACACCTTC,CSVETGEGYGYTF
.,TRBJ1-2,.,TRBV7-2,TGTGCCAGCAGCTTAGCTCCCCGAGCGACGGCAAGTGGCTACACCTTC,CASSLAPRATASGYTF
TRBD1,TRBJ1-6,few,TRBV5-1,TGCGCCAGCAACGACAGGGATTCACCCCTCCACTTT,CASNDRDSPLHF
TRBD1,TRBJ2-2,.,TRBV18,TGTGCCAGCTCACTTAACAGGGGCGGCCGCGGGGAGCTGTTTTTT,CASSLNRGGRGELFF
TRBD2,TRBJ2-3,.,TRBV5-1,TGCGCCAGCAGCTTGTCTTCGGTAGCGGGAGGGGCAGATACGCAGTATTTT,CASSLSSVAGGADTQYF
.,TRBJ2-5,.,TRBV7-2,TGTGCCAGCAGCTCTCCGGGACGAATGGAGACCCAGTACTTC,CASSSPGRMETQYF
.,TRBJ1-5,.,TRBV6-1,TGTGCCAGCAGTGAATTTGGAGGGAGCAATCAGCCCCAGCATTTT,CASSEFGGSNQPQHF
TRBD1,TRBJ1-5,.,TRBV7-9,TGTGCCAGCAGCACCGGGGCCGGGACAGGGGATCAGCCCCAGCATTTT,CASSTGAGTGDQPQHF
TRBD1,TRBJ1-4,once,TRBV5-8,TGTGCCAGCAGCTCCGGGACAGGGGTAGGGACTAATGAAAAACTGTTTTTT,CASSSGTGVGTNEKLFF
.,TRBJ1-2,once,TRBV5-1,TGCGCCAGCAGCTTGGCAGGGGCCAACTATGGCTACACCTTC,CASSLAGANYGYTF
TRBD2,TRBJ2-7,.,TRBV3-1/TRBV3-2,TGTGCCAGCAGCCAAACCCGGGGGGGATACGAGCAGTACTTC,CASSQTRGGYEQYF
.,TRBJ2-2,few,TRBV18,TGTGCCAGCTCACCTGCCCACACCGCGAACACCGGGGAGCTGTTTTTT,CASSPAHTANTGELFF
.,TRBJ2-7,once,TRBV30,TGTGCCTGGACGGGGGACGGAGCCTACGAGCAGTACTTC,CAWTGDGAYEQYF
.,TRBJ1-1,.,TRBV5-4,TGTGCCAGCAGCTCAACAGGGTCTCACACTGAAGCTTTCTTT,CASSSTGSHTEAFF
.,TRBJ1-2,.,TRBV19,TGTGCCAGTATGGGCCGGACCCTGCATGGCTACACCTTC,CASMGRTLHGYTF
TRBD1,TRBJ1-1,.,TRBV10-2,TGCGCCAGCAGTAAAGCCCAGGGGGGCACTGAAGCTTTCTTT,CASSKAQGGTEAFF
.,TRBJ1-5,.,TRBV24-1,TGTGCCACCAGTGATGTTCGCAATCAGCCCCAGCATTTT,CATSDVRNQPQHF
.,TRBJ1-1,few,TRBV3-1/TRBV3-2,TGTGCCAGCAGCCAATTCGGGGTTGGGACTGAAGCTTTCTTT,CASSQFGVGTEAFF
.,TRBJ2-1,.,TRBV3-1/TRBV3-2,TGTGCCAGCAGCCTTACCGCGGGTAAATCCTACAATGAGCAGTTCTTC,CASSLTAGKSYNEQFF
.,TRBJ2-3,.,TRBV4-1,TGCGCCAGCAGCCAAGAGTTTCAGCGTCCCCAGTATTTT,CASSQEFQRPQYF
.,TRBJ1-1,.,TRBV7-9,TGTGCCAGCACCATTAAGGACCTAAACACTGAAGCTTTCTTT,CASTIKDLNTEAFF
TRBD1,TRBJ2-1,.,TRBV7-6,TGTGCCAGCAGCTCCACAGGGGCTTCCTACAATGAGCAGTTCTTC,CASSSTGASYNEQFF
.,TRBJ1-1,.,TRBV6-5,TGTGCCAGCAGCTCATTTAACACTGAAGCTTTCTTT,CASSSFNTEAFF
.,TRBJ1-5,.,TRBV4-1,TGCGCCAGCAGGACGAGGACAGATTCGAGTGGGGGCAATCAGCCCCAGCATTTT,CASRTRTDSSGGNQPQHF
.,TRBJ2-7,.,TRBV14,TGTGCCAGCAGCCAAGGACAGCAAAGCTCCTACGAGCAGTACTTC,CASSQGQQSSYEQYF
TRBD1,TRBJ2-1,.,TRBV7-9,TGTGCCAGCAGCTTAAGGAGGGGACAGGGTGCGAATGAGCAGTTCTTC,CASSLRRGQGANEQFF
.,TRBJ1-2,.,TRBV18,TGTGCCAGCTCACCCCTGGCACAGGGCTTAGGATCCTATGGCTACACCTTC,CASSPLAQGLGSYGYTF
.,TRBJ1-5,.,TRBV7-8,TGTGCCAGCAGCGAGGACCCAGGGAGGAAGTCCCAGCATTTT,CASSEDPGRKSQHF
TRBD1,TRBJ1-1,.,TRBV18,TGTGCCAGCTCACCGGACAGGTCTAACACTGAAGCTTTCTTT,CASSPDRSNTEAFF
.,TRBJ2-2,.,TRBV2,TGTGCCAGCACCTCCCGGGGGTTCAACACCGGGGAGCTGTTTTTT,CASTSRGFNTGELFF
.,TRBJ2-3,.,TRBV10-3,TGTGCCATCAGTGCCTCATCAAAAGATACGCAGTATTTT,CAISASSKDTQYF
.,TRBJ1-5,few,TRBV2,TGTGCCAGCAGTGAATCCAGGGGAACCCAGCATTTT,CASSESRGTQHF
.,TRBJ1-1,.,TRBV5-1,TGCGCCAGCAGCTTCCAGGGCACCGAAGCTTTCTTT,CASSFQGTEAFF
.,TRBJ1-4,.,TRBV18,TGTGCCAGCTCACCACCGAATTTATACGAAAAACTGTTTTTT,CASSPPNLYEKLFF
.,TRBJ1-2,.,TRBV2,TGTGCCAGCAAGGACAGCAATAACTATGGCTACACCTTC,CASKDSNNYGYTF
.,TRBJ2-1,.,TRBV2,TGTGCCAGCAGTGGGCTTCGGGAGTGGTATTCCTACAATGAGCAGTTCTTC,CASSGLREWYSYNEQFF
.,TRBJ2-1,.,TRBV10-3,TGTGCCATCAGTGAGTCGGAGTACAATGAGCAGTTCTTC,CAISESEYNEQFF
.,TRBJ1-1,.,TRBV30,TGTGCCTGGAGTGTATTGGGACCCCGGAACTCTGAAGCTTTCTTT,CAWSVLGPRNSEAFF
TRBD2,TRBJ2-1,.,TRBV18,TGTGCCAGCTCACCGCCCCCCCAGGGAGGGAATGAGCAGTTCTTC,CASSPPPQGGNEQFF
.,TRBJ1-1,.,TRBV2,TGTGCCAGCATTACAGGTTGGACTGAAGCTTTCTTT,CASITGWTEAFF
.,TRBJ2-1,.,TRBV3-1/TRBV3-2,TGTGCCAGCAGCCAAGACCGCCAAGCCGGGAAATACAATGAGCAGTTCTTC,CASSQDRQAGKYNEQFF
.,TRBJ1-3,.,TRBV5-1,TGCGCCAGCAGCTTGGCTACAGGGAGCTCTGGAAACACCATATATTTT,CASSLATGSSGNTIYF
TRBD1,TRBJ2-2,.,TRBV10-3,TGTGCCATCAGGGGGACAGGGCAGAACACCGGGGAGCTGTTTTTT,CAIRGTGQNTGELFF
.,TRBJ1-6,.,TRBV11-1,TGTGCCAGCAGCTGGGACGGGGGGATATCACCCCTCCACTTT,CASSWDGGISPLHF
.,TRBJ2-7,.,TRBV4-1,TGCGCCAGCAGCCAAGTCACAGTTCCCTACGAGCAGTACTTC,CASSQVTVPYEQYF
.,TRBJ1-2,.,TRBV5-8,TGTGCCAGCAGCTTGAGGGACGGCGATGGCTACACCTTC,CASSLRDGDGYTF
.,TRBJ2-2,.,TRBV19,TGTGCCACCGGCATTCGGCCCAACACCGGGGAGCTGTTTTTT,CATGIRPNTGELFF
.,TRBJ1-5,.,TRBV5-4,TGTGCCAGCAGCTTGGAGCCAGGGGACCAGCCCCAGCATTTT,CASSLEPGDQPQHF
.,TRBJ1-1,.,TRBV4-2,TGTGCCAGCAGCCAAGACCCCCAGGGGAACACTGAAGCTTTCTTT,CASSQDPQGNTEAFF